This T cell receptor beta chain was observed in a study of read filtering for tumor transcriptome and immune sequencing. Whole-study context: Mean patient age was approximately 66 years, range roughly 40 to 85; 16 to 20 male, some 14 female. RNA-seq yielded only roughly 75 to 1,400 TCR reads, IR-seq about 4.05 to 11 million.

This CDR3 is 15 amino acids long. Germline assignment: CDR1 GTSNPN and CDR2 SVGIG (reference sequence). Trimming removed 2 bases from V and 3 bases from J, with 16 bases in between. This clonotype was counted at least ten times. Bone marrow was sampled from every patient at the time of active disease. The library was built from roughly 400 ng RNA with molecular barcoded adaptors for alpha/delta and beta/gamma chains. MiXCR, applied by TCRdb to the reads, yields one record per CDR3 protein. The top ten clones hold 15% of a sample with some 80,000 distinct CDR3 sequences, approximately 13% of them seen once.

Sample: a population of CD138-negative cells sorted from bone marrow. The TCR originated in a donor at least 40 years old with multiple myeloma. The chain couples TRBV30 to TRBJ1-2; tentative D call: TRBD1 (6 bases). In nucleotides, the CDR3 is TGTGCCTGGAGTAGAAAGGGACACGGAGACTATGGCTACACCTTC. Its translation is CAWSRKGHGDYGYTF.